This T cell receptor beta chain stems from a study of blood T cell repertoires in COVID-19 (dated by TCRdb to about 2020). At the level of the whole study: Collaborator samples came from the United States, Italy and Spain and covered acute and convalescent phases of COVID-19. The material from the prospective study consisted of cDNA or gDNA derived from T cells, B-cell-depleted T cells, or PBMCs. The dataset comprised deeply sampled blood TCRbeta repertoires from subjects exposed to, actively infected with, or recovered from COVID-19. The repertoires were released in a freely available public database meant as a resource for research on the immune response to SARS-CoV-2. Samples came from the ongoing ImmuneRACE study (first 160 participants) plus 1,254 subjects from 6 global collaborators. The sample metadata nearly always contained a de-identified subject ID, COVID-19 status, age in years and sex. HLA class I and class II types, where available, came from metadata supplied by the sample provider rather than from assay-based typing.

The immunoSEQ Assay, a bias-controlled multiplex PCR, was used to amplify TCRbeta CDR3 regions from genomic DNA. Turning to the authors' computational methods: Within the assay, amplification of reference gene primers was used to estimate how many nucleated cells each sample contained. To quantify the absolute abundance of each unique TCRbeta CDR3 rearrangement, sequence reads were collapsed and filtered. For each sample, productive Simpson clonality was calculated by taking the square root of Simpson's diversity index across productive rearrangements. TCRdb limited this immuneACCESS table to in-frame rearrangements with V and J called. A share of clones is missing; checked studies link under half to unresolved V genes, and the rest is unexplained. V, J and clone size derive from that table, while D and trimming were established from the DNA sequence. Within this sample are roughly 230,000 clones, with about 85% of them counted one time only. In total, the top ten clones hold more than 0.75% of the sample.

The junction shows trimming of 4 bases on V and 3 bases on J, plus 7 bases between the germline ends. The CDR3 goes from the cysteine to the phenylalanine over 14 residues. The retained sequence is limited to the CDR3, 42 bases, with the frame set at the first base. Taken from the germline V gene, the CDR1 and CDR2 loops are ENHRY and SYGVKD. General study outcomes and caveats: How much clinical and demographic metadata was included differed by source and by participant, and the metadata was provided uncurated.

Whole blood was collected in K2EDTA tubes by collaborating institutions according to the institutions' own protocols. For TCRbeta analysis, collaborators shipped samples in one of three forms: frozen whole blood, isolated PBMCs, or DNA extracted from either of those sample types. Note on this clone: Its antigen has not been determined. No much larger clone exists at a distance of one base, and base qualities are not known. The same CDR3 arises from other DNA sequences in this sample as well.

This TCR was sampled from a man aged 40-49 years with acute or convalescent COVID-19. The rearranged segments are TRBV10-3 and TRBJ1-6, and perhaps TRBD1 as D gene, on 5 matching bases. Sequencing was carried out using peripheral blood. This receptor carries the CDR3 CAISGQGYNSPLHF. At the DNA level, the sequence is TGTGCCATCAGTGGGCAGGGCTATAATTCACCCCTCCACTTT.